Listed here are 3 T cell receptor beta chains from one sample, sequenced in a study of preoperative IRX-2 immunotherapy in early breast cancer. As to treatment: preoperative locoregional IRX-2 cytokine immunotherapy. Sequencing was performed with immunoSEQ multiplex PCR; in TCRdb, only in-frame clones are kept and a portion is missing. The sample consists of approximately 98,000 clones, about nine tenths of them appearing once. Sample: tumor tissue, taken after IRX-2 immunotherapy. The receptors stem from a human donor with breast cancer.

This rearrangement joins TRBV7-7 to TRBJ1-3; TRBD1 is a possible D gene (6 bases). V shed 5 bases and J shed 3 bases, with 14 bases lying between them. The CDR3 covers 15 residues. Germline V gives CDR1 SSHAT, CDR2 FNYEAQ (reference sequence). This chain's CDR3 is CASSTRGSYGNTIYF. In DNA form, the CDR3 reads TGTGCCAGCAGCACCAGGGGTTCATATGGAAACACCATATATTTT.

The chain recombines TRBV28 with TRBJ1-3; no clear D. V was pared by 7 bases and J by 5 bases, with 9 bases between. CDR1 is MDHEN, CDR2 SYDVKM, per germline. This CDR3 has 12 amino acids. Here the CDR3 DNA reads TGTGCCAGCACCGACCGCAGAAACACCATATATTTT. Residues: CASTDRRNTIYF.

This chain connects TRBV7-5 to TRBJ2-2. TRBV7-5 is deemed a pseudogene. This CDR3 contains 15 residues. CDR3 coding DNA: TGTGCCAGCAGCTTAGAAATGGGGAACACCGGGGAGCTGTTTTTT. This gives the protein CASSLEMGNTGELFF.